Presented here are 13 T cell receptor beta chains from one specimen sequenced in a study of shared clonotypes between healthy human individuals. The assay was immunoSEQ multiplex PCR, and TCRdb's table has in-frame clones only and misses some. This sample yields 600,000 to 700,000 clones, of which roughly 73% are seen a single time; 1.5% to 2% belongs to the top ten. The sequenced sample consisted of memory CD4+ T cells sorted from blood. Subset indicated: CD45RA-negative fraction. The receptors shown here come from a young woman in good health.

V gene TRBV28 combines with J gene TRBJ2-2, with D perhaps TRBD1 or TRBD2 (5 bases each). Trimming took off 6 bases at V and 3 bases at J, with 17 bases between the two ends. The CDR3 has 16 residues. Germline lookup yields CDR1 MDHEN and CDR2 SYDVKM. The CDR3 here is CASSPPPGLYTGELFF. CDR3 nucleotide sequence: TGTGCCAGCAGCCCCCCTCCGGGGCTATACACCGGGGAGCTGTTTTTT.

This clone has only a few counts. This chain joins TRBV11-3 and TRBJ2-1; TRBD1 agrees at 8 bases. Trimming cost V 2 bases and J 4 bases; bases outside gene matches: 4. The germline V gene has CDR1 SGHNT and CDR2 YENEEA. CDR3 length: 15 residues. The CDR3 region has the DNA TGTGCCAGCAGCTTACGTACAGGGGGGTACAATGAGCAGTTCTTC. Its protein product is CASSLRTGGYNEQFF.

This chain connects TRBV27 to TRBJ1-2, with TRBD1 identical over 8 bases. Germline V gene data show CDR1 as MNHEY and CDR2 as SMNVEV (reference sequence). The CDR3 is 13 amino acids. J gave up 4 bases and V 6 bases, and 4 bases lay outside the gene matches. This CDR3 is CASSHGTGYGYTF. The DNA for the CDR3 is TGTGCCAGCAGCCACGGGACAGGCTATGGCTACACCTTC.

J is TRBJ2-1 and V is TRBV7-2; 8 bases line up with TRBD2. The CDR3 has 16 residues. V was pared by 4 bases and J by 4 bases, with 9 bases of the junction left unmatched. Per the germline V gene, CDR1 is SGHTA and CDR2 is FQGNSA. The chain's CDR3 is CASSSRREGFYNEQFF. The CDR3 region has the DNA TGTGCCAGCAGCTCCCGACGGGAGGGGTTTTACAATGAGCAGTTCTTC. Looking up the rest from reference TRBV7-2 and TRBJ2-1 gives the full variable domain: GAGVSQSPSNKVTEKGKDVELRCDPISGHTALYWYRQSLGQGLEFLIYFQGNSAPDKSGLPSDRFSAERTGGSVSTLTIQRTQQEDSAVYLCASSSRREGFYNEQFFGPGTRLTVL.

The J gene is TRBJ1-5, the V gene TRBV18; tentatively, D is TRBD1 (6 bases). The CDR3 contains 16 residues. Germline V gene sequence: CDR1 KGHSH, CDR2 LQKENI. Trimming took 3 bases from V and 7 from J, leaving 19 bases between them. CDR3 region: CASSPRPGGQQQPQHF. CDR3 bases: TGTGCCAGCTCACCGCGACCGGGCGGACAGCAACAGCCCCAGCATTTT. Full variable domain (outside the CDR3, taken from reference TRBV18 and TRBJ1-5): NAGVMQNPRHLVRRRGQEARLRCSPMKGHSHVYWYRQLPEEGLKFMVYLQKENIIDESGMPKERFSAEFPKEGPSILRIQQVVRGDSAAYFCASSPRPGGQQQPQHFGDGTRLSIL.

This clone was seen more than once but under ten times. This rearrangement joins TRBV13 to TRBJ1-3; tentative D call: TRBD1 (5 bases). Germline CDR1 PRHDT, CDR2 FYEKMQ (reference sequence). Trimming took off 8 bases at V and 4 bases at J, with 21 bases between the two ends. The CDR3 is made up of 16 amino acids. Written as DNA, the CDR3 is TGTGCCAGCGGACCCGGGGGAGGCGCCCTCGGAAACACCATATATTTT. Its translation: CASGPGGGALGNTIYF.

The chain carries TRBV19 and TRBJ2-1, with a tentative D call TRBD1 (5 bases). The CDR3 is 15 residues long. Germline values: CDR1 LNHDA, CDR2 SQIVND (reference sequence). V dropped 8 bases and J dropped 4 bases, with 18 bases sitting between them. The CDR3: CASAPPWGNYNEQFF. The CDR3 DNA sequence: TGTGCCAGTGCCCCCCCGTGGGGCAATTACAATGAGCAGTTCTTC.

The rearrangement joins TRBV15 to TRBJ1-1; D possibly corresponds to TRBD1 (5 bases). V lost 0 bases and J lost 5, with 13 bases in between. The CDR3 extends over 15 amino acids. Germline lookup yields CDR1 LNHNV and CDR2 YYDKDF (reference sequence). CDR3 amino acids: CATSRDSGGETEAFF. CDR3 coding DNA: TGTGCCACCAGCAGAGATAGCGGGGGTGAGACTGAAGCTTTCTTT.

The chain joins TRBV7-9 to TRBJ1-3, with D perhaps matching TRBD1 (5 bases). The germline V gene encodes CDR1 SEHNR and CDR2 FQNEAQ (reference sequence). The ends were cut back, 5 bases at V and 0 bases at J, with 11 bases in the middle. CDR3 length: 15 amino acids. CDR3: CASSRQHSSGNTIYF. In DNA, the CDR3 is TGTGCCAGCAGCCGACAGCACTCCTCTGGAAACACCATATATTTT.

J is TRBJ1-1 and V is TRBV7-8; D call uncertain. This CDR3 region has 13 residues. Between the trimmed V and J ends, which lost 0 bases and 10 bases, there was a span of 12 bases. Germline V gene sequence: CDR1 SGHVS, CDR2 FQNEAQ. In DNA, the CDR3 is TGTGCCAGCAGCTTAGCGCGGGCGGTACCAGCTTTCTTT. Protein sequence: CASSLARAVPAFF.

The V call is TRBV29-1, the J call TRBJ2-7; tentative D call: TRBD1 (7 bases). Trimming removed 1 base from V and 2 bases from J, with 15 bases in between. The CDR3 runs 15 residues. Germline V gene lookup returns CDR1 SQVTM and CDR2 ANQGSEA. The chain's CDR3 is CSVEAGGTDPYEQYF. The DNA of the CDR3 is TGCAGCGTTGAAGCCGGAGGGACAGACCCCTACGAGCAGTACTTC.

The V and J genes are TRBV11-3 and TRBJ2-5, with D maybe TRBD2 (7 bases). Trimming shortened V by 5 bases and J by 4 bases, and 17 bases separated the two germline ends. The CDR3 has 15 amino acids. Per germline, CDR1 SGHNT and CDR2 YENEEA. The DNA of the CDR3 is TGTGCCAGCAGCAACCGGGGGGCGGGGCGAGAGACCCAGTACTTC. This encodes CASSNRGAGRETQYF.

The gene calls are TRBV5-1 and TRBJ2-6, with TRBD1 as a possible D gene (5 bases). The CDR3 runs to 17 residues. Germline assignment: CDR1 SGHRS and CDR2 YFSETQ. V was clipped by 0 bases and J by 3 bases, with 13 bases between them. The DNA for the CDR3 is TGCGCCAGCAGCTTGGCCATTGCAGGGCGTGGGGCCAACGTCCTGACTTTC. It translates to CASSLAIAGRGANVLTF.